The clone carrying this T cell receptor beta chain was detected once. Its matching antigen is unknown. Losses at the gene ends were 3 bases for V and 1 base for J; bases not matched to a gene: 6. CDR3 length equals 16 residues. Germline loops: CDR1 SGHNT, CDR2 YENEEA. These data come from a study of cytomegalovirus exposure and HLA in healthy donors. Study-level results: Differences between HLA loci emerged in a later analysis of TCR association rates, with DRB1 most and HLA-C fewest. Within an earlier analysis, most TCR beta V segments proved productive either about 87% or about 30% of the time.

With 60 Vbeta and 13 Jbeta primers, the PCR was carried out. Here immunoSEQ multiplex PCR was the method, and the copy in TCRdb shows in-frame clones only, minus some. This table has about 190,000 clones, 60% to 85% appearing once. The sample taken for sequencing was PBMCs. The V and J genes are TRBV11-3 and TRBJ2-3; TRBD1 aligns across 8 bases. The source is a woman aged 18-29 years in good health and CMV-seronegative. The CDR3 protein is CASSFGQGPGTDTQYF. CDR3 nucleotides: TGTGCCAGCAGCTTCGGACAGGGTCCAGGCACAGATACGCAGTATTTT.